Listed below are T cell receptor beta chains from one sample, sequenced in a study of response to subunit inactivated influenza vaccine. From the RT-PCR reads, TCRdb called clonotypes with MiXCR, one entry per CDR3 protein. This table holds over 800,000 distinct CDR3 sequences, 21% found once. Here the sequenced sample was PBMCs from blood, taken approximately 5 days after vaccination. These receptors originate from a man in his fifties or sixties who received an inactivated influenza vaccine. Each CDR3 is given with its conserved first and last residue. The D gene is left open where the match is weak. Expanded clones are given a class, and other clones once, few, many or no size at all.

CDR3 DNA: TGCAGTGCACCGGGCAGTACCTACGAGCAGTACTTC
CDR3 protein: CSAPGSTYEQYF
clone size: few
D gene: -
J gene: TRBJ2-7
V gene: TRBV20-1

CDR3 DNA: TGTGCCAGCAGACCCTGGGGGACAGGGATAGCCGGGGAGCTGTTTTTT
CDR3 protein: CASRPWGTGIAGELFF
clone size: many
D gene: TRBD1
J gene: TRBJ2-2
V gene: TRBV6-1

CDR3 DNA: TGTGCCTGGAGTGCGTTACTCCAAGCTAAGAACGAGCAGTACTTC
CDR3 protein: CAWSALLQAKNEQYF
clone size: -
D gene: -
J gene: TRBJ2-7
V gene: TRBV30

CDR3 DNA: TGTGCCAGCAGCCAAGTTACTTCCGGGGAGCTGTTTTTT
CDR3 protein: CASSQVTSGELFF
clone size: -
D gene: -
J gene: TRBJ2-2
V gene: TRBV3-1

CDR3 DNA: TGCGCCAGCAGCTCCTCGGGGGGCGATTACAATGAGCAGTTCTTC
CDR3 protein: CASSSSGGDYNEQFF
clone size: few
D gene: -
J gene: TRBJ2-1
V gene: TRBV5-1

CDR3 DNA: TGTGCCAGCAGCTTAGCGCTCGGGGCCAACAATGAGCAGTTCTTC
CDR3 protein: CASSLALGANNEQFF
clone size: -
D gene: -
J gene: TRBJ2-1
V gene: TRBV7-2

CDR3 DNA: TGCGCCAGCAGCCCGCTTTTTGCGGGGGAGCTTTCGCAGTTCTTC
CDR3 protein: CASSPLFAGELSQFF
clone size: -
D gene: TRBD2
J gene: TRBJ2-1
V gene: TRBV5-1

CDR3 DNA: TGTGCCATCAGTTTTTCCCCGGGCCCTCCCTACAATGAGCAGTTCTTC
CDR3 protein: CAISFSPGPPYNEQFF
clone size: -
D gene: -
J gene: TRBJ2-1
V gene: TRBV10-3

CDR3 DNA: TGTGCCAGCAGCTCAGTGAGGCAGCACAGTTACTACGAGCAGTACTTC
CDR3 protein: CASSSVRQHSYYEQYF
clone size: -
D gene: -
J gene: TRBJ2-7
V gene: TRBV7-2

CDR3 DNA: TGTGCCAGCAGCTGGGGACGCTTCGACGAGCAGTACTTC
CDR3 protein: CASSWGRFDEQYF
clone size: -
D gene: -
J gene: TRBJ2-7
V gene: TRBV7-2

CDR3 DNA: TGTGCCACCAGTGAACCCATAGCGGGAGAGTCGAACACCGGGGAGCTGTTTTTT
CDR3 protein: CATSEPIAGESNTGELFF
clone size: few
D gene: TRBD2
J gene: TRBJ2-2
V gene: TRBV24-1

CDR3 DNA: TGCAGTGCTAGAGATTTCCGGGGGGGCCTTAATACGCAGTATTTT
CDR3 protein: CSARDFRGGLNTQYF
clone size: -
D gene: TRBD2
J gene: TRBJ2-3
V gene: TRBV20-1

CDR3 DNA: TGTGCCAGCTTGGAAGCCGGGGAGCTGTTTTTT
CDR3 protein: CASLEAGELFF
clone size: few
D gene: -
J gene: TRBJ2-2
V gene: TRBV7-9

CDR3 DNA: TGTGCCAGCAGCCACGAAGGACAGGACTCCTACGAGCAGTACTTC
CDR3 protein: CASSHEGQDSYEQYF
clone size: -
D gene: TRBD1
J gene: TRBJ2-7
V gene: TRBV16

CDR3 DNA: TGTGCCAGCACCGCGGGAGGCTGGTACAATGAGCAGTTCTTC
CDR3 protein: CASTAGGWYNEQFF
clone size: few
D gene: TRBD2
J gene: TRBJ2-1
V gene: TRBV3-1

CDR3 DNA: TGTGCCAGCAGTTTGTCAGGCTTACCAGATACGCAGTATTTT
CDR3 protein: CASSLSGLPDTQYF
clone size: few
D gene: -
J gene: TRBJ2-3
V gene: TRBV12-3/TRBV12-4

CDR3 DNA: TGTGCCAGCAAGCAGGAGTCTATGAGCTACACCTTC
CDR3 protein: CASKQESMSYTF
clone size: few
D gene: -
J gene: TRBJ1-2
V gene: TRBV2

CDR3 DNA: TGTGCCAGCAGTTCCGTGGACAGGGTGAACGGGGAGCTGTTTTTT
CDR3 protein: CASSSVDRVNGELFF
clone size: few
D gene: TRBD1
J gene: TRBJ2-2
V gene: TRBV6-2/TRBV6-3

CDR3 DNA: TGCAGCGTTGCCAGGGAAGGCAATCAGCCCCAGCATTTT
CDR3 protein: CSVAREGNQPQHF
clone size: -
D gene: -
J gene: TRBJ1-5
V gene: TRBV29-1

CDR3 DNA: TGTGCCAGCAGTTACATCCGGGCTGATTTTTCCGGGGCCAACGTCCTGACTTTC
CDR3 protein: CASSYIRADFSGANVLTF
clone size: few
D gene: -
J gene: TRBJ2-6
V gene: TRBV6-5

CDR3 DNA: TGTGCCAGCAGTGGGCAGGGGACCCAGTACTTC
CDR3 protein: CASSGQGTQYF
clone size: -
D gene: -
J gene: TRBJ2-5
V gene: TRBV25-1

CDR3 DNA: TGCAGTGCTATCCAGGGGACAGAGACCCAGTACTTC
CDR3 protein: CSAIQGTETQYF
clone size: -
D gene: -
J gene: TRBJ2-5
V gene: TRBV20-1

CDR3 DNA: TGTGCCAGCAGCCAAGAATGGGACGGCGCCTACGAGCAGTACTTC
CDR3 protein: CASSQEWDGAYEQYF
clone size: -
D gene: -
J gene: TRBJ2-7
V gene: TRBV4-2

CDR3 DNA: TGTGCCAGCAGTTACTCCTGGGGGTCACCCCTCCACTTT
CDR3 protein: CASSYSWGSPLHF
clone size: -
D gene: -
J gene: TRBJ1-6
V gene: TRBV6-5

CDR3 DNA: TGTGCCAGCAGCACGCAGGGGGACGGGGAGCTGTTTTTT
CDR3 protein: CASSTQGDGELFF
clone size: few
D gene: TRBD1
J gene: TRBJ2-2
V gene: TRBV7-8

CDR3 DNA: TGCAGCGCGCGACAGGGGTTTGAGGACAATGAGCAGTTCTTC
CDR3 protein: CSARQGFEDNEQFF
clone size: many
D gene: TRBD1
J gene: TRBJ2-1
V gene: TRBV29-1

CDR3 DNA: TGTGCCAGCAGCTTATTGAGGTTTGGTGTTTACAATGAGCAGTTCTTC
CDR3 protein: CASSLLRFGVYNEQFF
clone size: few
D gene: -
J gene: TRBJ2-1
V gene: TRBV7-2

CDR3 DNA: TGTGCCACCAGTGAGCCATCGGCCGCCTTCACCGGGGAGCTGTTTTTT
CDR3 protein: CATSEPSAAFTGELFF
clone size: -
D gene: -
J gene: TRBJ2-2
V gene: TRBV24-1

CDR3 DNA: TGTGCCAGCAGCTTCCGGACTAGCGGGAGCTACAATGAGCAGTTCTTC
CDR3 protein: CASSFRTSGSYNEQFF
clone size: -
D gene: TRBD2
J gene: TRBJ2-1
V gene: TRBV11-1

CDR3 DNA: TGTGCCAGCAGTTTGGCCCCGCCGGGCGGCTACACCTTC
CDR3 protein: CASSLAPPGGYTF
clone size: few
D gene: -
J gene: TRBJ1-2
V gene: TRBV6-5

CDR3 DNA: TGTGCCACGGGGGATTCCGGGGCCCTCTCCTACAATGAGCAGTTCTTC
CDR3 protein: CATGDSGALSYNEQFF
clone size: -
D gene: -
J gene: TRBJ2-1
V gene: TRBV24-1

CDR3 DNA: TGTGCCAGCAGAGTTCAAGGCGAGCAGTACTTC
CDR3 protein: CASRVQGEQYF
clone size: -
D gene: -
J gene: TRBJ2-7
V gene: TRBV27

CDR3 DNA: TGCAGCGTTGAAGAACAGGGTTACTATGGCTACACCTTC
CDR3 protein: CSVEEQGYYGYTF
clone size: few
D gene: -
J gene: TRBJ1-2
V gene: TRBV29-1

CDR3 DNA: TGTGCCAGCAGCGTACTGAACAGGGAAAACATTCAGTACTTC
CDR3 protein: CASSVLNRENIQYF
clone size: -
D gene: -
J gene: TRBJ2-4
V gene: TRBV9

CDR3 DNA: TGTGCCAGCCTCGGGCTGGGCCTAAATACGCAGTATTTT
CDR3 protein: CASLGLGLNTQYF
clone size: -
D gene: -
J gene: TRBJ2-3
V gene: TRBV7-9

CDR3 DNA: TGTGCCTGGACAAAGGGGGGGATCGTCTACAATGAGCAGTTCTTC
CDR3 protein: CAWTKGGIVYNEQFF
clone size: -
D gene: -
J gene: TRBJ2-1
V gene: TRBV30

CDR3 DNA: TGTGCCATCAGTGAAGGACTAGCGGAACACGAGCAGTACTTC
CDR3 protein: CAISEGLAEHEQYF
clone size: many
D gene: TRBD2
J gene: TRBJ2-7
V gene: TRBV10-3

CDR3 DNA: TGTGCCAGTAATCTGGGTCGGGGAGATACGCAGTATTTT
CDR3 protein: CASNLGRGDTQYF
clone size: few
D gene: -
J gene: TRBJ2-3
V gene: TRBV7-2

CDR3 DNA: TGTGCCAGCCACCTGACGACTAGCGGGAGGTTTATCTACGAGCAGTACTTC
CDR3 protein: CASHLTTSGRFIYEQYF
clone size: few
D gene: TRBD2
J gene: TRBJ2-7
V gene: TRBV6-1

CDR3 DNA: TGTGCCAGCAGCCCACCGGGACTAGCGGATGAGCAGTTCTTC
CDR3 protein: CASSPPGLADEQFF
clone size: -
D gene: TRBD2
J gene: TRBJ2-1
V gene: TRBV7-8

CDR3 DNA: TGTGCCAGCAGCTTAGTAGAGGGGGGCTCGGGTTCACCCCTCCACTTT
CDR3 protein: CASSLVEGGSGSPLHF
clone size: many
D gene: -
J gene: TRBJ1-6
V gene: TRBV7-2

CDR3 DNA: TGTGCCAGTAGTATAGATCGGCTAGCGGGAGGTACGAATACGCAGTATTTT
CDR3 protein: CASSIDRLAGGTNTQYF
clone size: -
D gene: TRBD2
J gene: TRBJ2-3
V gene: TRBV19

CDR3 DNA: TGTGCCAGCAAAATTTTGGACAGGGAAGGAGAGACCCAGTACTTC
CDR3 protein: CASKILDREGETQYF
clone size: -
D gene: TRBD1
J gene: TRBJ2-5
V gene: TRBV5-5

CDR3 DNA: TGTGCCAGCAGCCCTTCCGGGACCTTCAATGAGCAGTTCTTC
CDR3 protein: CASSPSGTFNEQFF
clone size: -
D gene: -
J gene: TRBJ2-1
V gene: TRBV12-3/TRBV12-4

CDR3 DNA: TGCAGTGCTCCTACCCATGGGGCGCACAAAAACATTCAGTACTTC
CDR3 protein: CSAPTHGAHKNIQYF
clone size: -
D gene: -
J gene: TRBJ2-4
V gene: TRBV20-1

CDR3 DNA: TGTGCCATCAGTCCGGTAGCAGGCACCGGGGAGCTGTTTTTT
CDR3 protein: CAISPVAGTGELFF
clone size: many
D gene: -
J gene: TRBJ2-2
V gene: TRBV10-3

CDR3 DNA: TGCAGTGCTAAACTAGCTTCTCTGTCAGATACGCAGTATTTT
CDR3 protein: CSAKLASLSDTQYF
clone size: few
D gene: -
J gene: TRBJ2-3
V gene: TRBV20-1

CDR3 DNA: TGTGCCAGCAGGGATCTAGCTAGCGCAGATACGCAGTATTTT
CDR3 protein: CASRDLASADTQYF
clone size: -
D gene: -
J gene: TRBJ2-3
V gene: TRBV6-1

CDR3 DNA: TGTGCCAGCAGCTCCTTTGACAGGACAGATACGCAGTATTTT
CDR3 protein: CASSSFDRTDTQYF
clone size: once
D gene: -
J gene: TRBJ2-3
V gene: TRBV11-3

CDR3 DNA: TGTGCCAGCAGATACGGGGACAGGGGCACAGATACGCAGTATTTT
CDR3 protein: CASRYGDRGTDTQYF
clone size: -
D gene: TRBD1
J gene: TRBJ2-3
V gene: TRBV27

CDR3 DNA: TGTGCCAGCAGCTTAACCACCCGGACAGTCAGCTCCTACAATGAGCAGTTCTTC
CDR3 protein: CASSLTTRTVSSYNEQFF
clone size: few
D gene: -
J gene: TRBJ2-1
V gene: TRBV11-1

CDR3 DNA: TGTGCCACCAGCAGACAGGGAGGGCCCAACACCGGGGAGCTGTTTTTT
CDR3 protein: CATSRQGGPNTGELFF
clone size: few
D gene: TRBD2
J gene: TRBJ2-2
V gene: TRBV15

CDR3 DNA: TGTGCCAGCAGCTTTGCTAGCGGGAGAAACAATGAGCAGTTCTTC
CDR3 protein: CASSFASGRNNEQFF
clone size: few
D gene: TRBD2
J gene: TRBJ2-1
V gene: TRBV5-6

CDR3 DNA: TGTGCCAGCAGAAATACAGGTTTCGTTGGGGAGCAGTACTTC
CDR3 protein: CASRNTGFVGEQYF
clone size: few
D gene: -
J gene: TRBJ2-7
V gene: TRBV27

CDR3 DNA: TGTGCCAGCAGCGTCGGGGCGACGAACACCGGGGAGCTGTTTTTT
CDR3 protein: CASSVGATNTGELFF
clone size: once
D gene: -
J gene: TRBJ2-2
V gene: TRBV7-2

CDR3 DNA: TGCAGCGTTGAAGAAACAGGGGGCCGAGGGAACATTCAGTACTTC
CDR3 protein: CSVEETGGRGNIQYF
clone size: few
D gene: TRBD1
J gene: TRBJ2-4
V gene: TRBV29-1

CDR3 DNA: TGTGCCAGCATCGAGGGACTAGCGGGGGGGAATGAGCAGTTCTTC
CDR3 protein: CASIEGLAGGNEQFF
clone size: -
D gene: -
J gene: TRBJ2-1
V gene: TRBV21-1